Each of the 9 T cell receptor beta chains below was sequenced from the same sample in a study of blood T cell repertoires in COVID-19. The repertoire was sequenced with immunoSEQ multiplex PCR; TCRdb's copy has only in-frame clones and lacks some. The sample records some 130,000 clones, 84% being singletons. The sample was peripheral blood. The receptors shown here come from a woman older than 75 with acute or convalescent COVID-19.

This clone was counted only a few times. The rearrangement joins TRBV9 to TRBJ2-2, with unresolved D. The germline CDR1 and CDR2 sequences are SGDLS and YYNGEE. CDR3 length: 17 residues. Trimming removed 1 base from V and 1 base from J, with 14 bases in between. CDR3 sequence: CASSVQPVTVNTGELFF. Written as DNA, the CDR3 is TGTGCCAGCAGCGTACAACCGGTTACAGTGAACACCGGGGAGCTGTTTTTT.

CDR3 coding DNA: TGTGCCAGCAGCCCAACGAACAACTACGAGCAGTACTTC. Translated: CASSPTNNYEQYF. This chain joins TRBV9 and TRBJ2-7; D is ambiguous. Germline values: CDR1 SGDLS, CDR2 YYNGEE. The V end lost 4 bases, the J end lost 3 bases, and 11 bases lay between the germline ends. The CDR3 totals 13 residues.

CDR3: CASHIGTSATGTDTQYF. The DNA of the CDR3 is TGTGCCTCTCATATAGGGACTAGCGCTACGGGCACAGATACGCAGTATTTT. The gene calls are TRBV30 and TRBJ2-3, with TRBD2 matching over 10 bases. Germline V gene sequence: CDR1 GTSNPN, CDR2 SVGIG (reference sequence). Germline trimming cut 7 bases from V and 1 base from J; bases unmatched to any gene: 14. This CDR3 has 17 residues.

The genes are TRBV5-4 and TRBJ1-2, with TRBD1 matching over 11 bases. The CDR3 consists of 14 residues. Germline CDR1 is SGHNT and CDR2 is YYREEE (reference sequence). V shed 4 bases and J 8 bases; nucleotides not matched to a gene: 7. The CDR3 is CASSLWTGGGGYTF. The CDR3 nucleotides are TGTGCCAGCAGCCTCTGGACAGGGGGCGGGGGCTACACCTTC.

This clone was seen a few times. The chain joins TRBV9 to TRBJ1-1, with D perhaps TRBD1 (5 bases). V gave up 6 bases and J gave up 8 bases, with 23 bases separating them. Germline V CDR1 and CDR2: SGDLS, YYNGEE. The CDR3 runs 15 residues. The CDR3 loop reads CASTLGPGSLGEAFF. In DNA, the CDR3 is TGTGCCAGCACCCTCGGCCCAGGGTCCCTCGGGGAAGCTTTCTTT.

Written as DNA, the CDR3 is TGTGCCAGCAGCTTACGGTCTTCGGTTTTCGCCAACCCCTGGGATACGCAGTATTTT. Amino acid sequence: CASSLRSSVFANPWDTQYF. This chain connects TRBV7-9 to TRBJ2-3; D call uncertain. The V end lost 2 bases, the J end lost 6 bases, and 27 bases lay between the germline ends. The germline V gene has CDR1 SEHNR and CDR2 FQNEAQ (reference sequence). CDR3 length: 19 residues.

This clone showed up just a few times. The chain joins TRBV20-1 to TRBJ2-4; no definite D call. The CDR3 is made up of 14 amino acids. Trimming left V 3 bases short and J 3 bases short, with 12 bases between. Germline loops: CDR1 DFQATT, CDR2 SNEGSKA (reference sequence). As DNA, the CDR3 is TGCAGTGCTAGTTCTCGAAACGGCAAAAACATTCAGTACTTC. Protein sequence: CSASSRNGKNIQYF.

The gene calls are TRBV7-6 and TRBJ1-1; TRBD1 agrees at 8 bases. Germline V lookup: CDR1 SGHVS, CDR2 FNYEAQ. V lost 4 bases to trimming and J lost 1 base; unmatched junction nucleotides: 2. CDR3 size: 14 residues. The CDR3 coding sequence is TGTGCCAGCAGCTCTGGGACAGGGAACACTGAAGCTTTCTTT. The encoded protein is CASSSGTGNTEAFF.

The chain couples TRBV6-5 to TRBJ1-1, with D unresolved. CDR1 and CDR2 from the germline V gene are MNHEY and SVGAGI. The ends were cut back, 5 bases at V and 3 bases at J, with 16 bases in the middle. The CDR3 extends over 15 amino acids. This chain's CDR3 is CASSTRGRGDTEAFF. As DNA, the CDR3 is TGTGCCAGCAGTACACGAGGCCGCGGGGACACTGAAGCTTTCTTT.